The 6 T cell receptor beta chains reported below all come from one sample, sequenced in a study of CD8 T cells in Susac syndrome. RNA in amounts of roughly 0.5 to 1 ug was reverse transcribed with random hexamers. TCRdb ran MiXCR on the immunoSEQ multiplex PCR reads and lists one entry per CDR3 protein. The data hold about 190,000 distinct CDR3 sequences, with approximately 93% observed a single time. The sequencing input was CD4+ T cells from PBMCs. These receptors came from a human donor in good health.

The V call is TRBV7-2, the J call TRBJ2-6, with TRBD1 identical over 10 bases. Germline V gives CDR1 SGHTA, CDR2 FQGNSA. J gave up 0 bases and V 5 bases, and 7 bases lay outside the gene matches. The CDR3 runs 18 residues. The CDR3 DNA sequence: TGTGCCAGCAGCGTCCTTGGGACAGGGGACTCTGGGGCCAACGTCCTGACTTTC. The encoded protein is CASSVLGTGDSGANVLTF.

The table lists this clonotype with a few counts. Sequence at one end of the junction differs from germline and may be a read error. The chain employs TRBV28 and TRBJ2-6, with D perhaps matching TRBD1 or TRBD2 (5 bases each). The CDR3 sequence is 15 residues long. Per the germline V gene, CDR1 is MDHEN and CDR2 is SYDVKM. The CDR3 bases are TGTGCCAGCAGCACACTGGACTCTGGGGCCAATGTCCTGACTTTC. Translating it yields CASSTLDSGANVLTF.

V usage is TRBV30 and J usage is TRBJ2-3; 7 positions match TRBD1. The CDR3 runs 15 residues. V lost 1 base, J lost 4 bases, and 8 bases stayed unmatched. The germline CDR1 and CDR2 sequences are GTSNPN and SVGIG (reference sequence). The DNA of the CDR3 is TGTGCCTGGAGTGCGACAGGGAAGGTCTCAGATACGCAGTATTTT. Protein sequence: CAWSATGKVSDTQYF.

This chain uses TRBV7-2 with TRBJ1-6; D gene uncertain. Germline assignment: CDR1 SGHTA and CDR2 FQGNSA. The CDR3 has 12 residues. V lost 3 bases and J 10 bases, leaving 7 bases between the germline ends. CDR3 region: CASSFPESPLHF. CDR3 DNA sequence: TGTGCCAGCAGCTTTCCAGAATCACCCCTCCACTTT.

This rearrangement joins TRBV4-1 to TRBJ2-3, with a possible D match to TRBD2 (7 bases). Trimming removed 3 bases at V and 4 bases at J, with 23 bases between. The CDR3 spans 18 residues. Germline V gives CDR1 MGHRA, CDR2 YSYEKL. DNA of the CDR3: TGCGCCAGCAGCCAGGAGATACCGGGGGGCCGATCATCAGATACGCAGTATTTT. It translates to CASSQEIPGGRSSDTQYF.

The rearrangement joins TRBV20-1 to TRBJ1-5; TRBD1 is a possible D gene (5 bases). V was trimmed by 5 bases and J by 4 bases, leaving 18 bases between them. Germline V gene sequence: CDR1 DFQATT, CDR2 SNEGSKA (reference sequence). The CDR3 sequence is 15 residues long. In nucleotides, the CDR3 is TGCAGTGCTCCCTTGGTCGGAGGGGCAAATCAGCCCCAGCATTTT. Its translation: CSAPLVGGANQPQHF.